This T cell receptor beta chain was sequenced during a study of cytomegalovirus exposure and HLA in healthy donors. The germline V and J ends were trimmed by 1 base and 9 bases, with 7 bases remaining between them. This CDR3 region has 11 residues. Per the germline V gene, CDR1 is GTSNPN and CDR2 is SVGIG (reference sequence). Primers for the PCR totalled 60 Vbeta and 13 Jbeta. TCRdb's table, derived via immunoSEQ multiplex PCR, lists solely in-frame clones and lacks some. There are 95,000 to 150,000 clones in the sample; 83% occur only once, and 3.6% lies in the top ten. This chain links TRBV30 with TRBJ2-1; unclear D gene. Sequencing used PBMCs. The TCR comes from a woman aged 35 to 49 in good health and CMV-seropositive. The CDR3 is CAWSESCEQFF. The CDR3 DNA is TGTGCCTGGAGTGAGAGTTGTGAGCAGTTCTTC. Variable domain in full (rest from reference TRBV30 and TRBJ2-1): SQTIHQWPATLVQPVGSPLSLECTVEGTSNPNLYWYRQAAGRGLQLLFYSVGIGQISSEVPQNLSASRPQDRQFILSSKKLLLSDSGFYLCAWSESCEQFFGPGTRLTVL.